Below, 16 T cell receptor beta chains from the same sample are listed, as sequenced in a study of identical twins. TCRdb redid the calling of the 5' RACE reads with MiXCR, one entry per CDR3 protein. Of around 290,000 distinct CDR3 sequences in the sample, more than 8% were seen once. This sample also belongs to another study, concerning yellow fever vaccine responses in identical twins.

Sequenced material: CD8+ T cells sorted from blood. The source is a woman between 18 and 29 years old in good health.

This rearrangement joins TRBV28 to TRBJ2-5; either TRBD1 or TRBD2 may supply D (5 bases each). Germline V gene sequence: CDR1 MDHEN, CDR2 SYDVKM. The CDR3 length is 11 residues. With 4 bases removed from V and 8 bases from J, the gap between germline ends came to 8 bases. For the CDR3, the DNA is TGTGCCAGCAGTTACGGGGCTACCCAGTACTTC. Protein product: CASSYGATQYF.

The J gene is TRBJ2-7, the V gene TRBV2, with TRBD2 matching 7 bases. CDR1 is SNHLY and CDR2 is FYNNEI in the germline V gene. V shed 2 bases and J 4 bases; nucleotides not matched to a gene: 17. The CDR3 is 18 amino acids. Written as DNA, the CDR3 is TGTGCCAGCAGTGAATTGGGTTCTACCGGGACTAATGGGTACGAGCAGTACTTC. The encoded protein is CASSELGSTGTNGYEQYF.

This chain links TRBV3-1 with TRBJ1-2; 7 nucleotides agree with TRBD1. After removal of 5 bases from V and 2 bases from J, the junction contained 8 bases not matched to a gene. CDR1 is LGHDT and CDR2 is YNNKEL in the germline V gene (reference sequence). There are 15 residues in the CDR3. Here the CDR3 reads CASSDVGQDNYGYTF. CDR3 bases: TGTGCCAGCAGCGACGTCGGACAGGACAACTATGGCTACACCTTC. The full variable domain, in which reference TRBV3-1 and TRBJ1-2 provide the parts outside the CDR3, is DTAVSQTPKYLVTQMGNDKSIKCEQNLGHDTMYWYKQDSKKFLKIMFSYNNKELIINETVPNRFSPKSPDKAHLNLHINSLELGDSAVYFCASSDVGQDNYGYTFGSGTRLTVV.

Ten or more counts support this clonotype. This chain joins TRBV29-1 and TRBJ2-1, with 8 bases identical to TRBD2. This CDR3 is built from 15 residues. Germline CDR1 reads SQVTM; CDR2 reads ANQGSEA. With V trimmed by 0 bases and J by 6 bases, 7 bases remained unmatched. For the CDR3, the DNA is TGCAGCGTTGAAGAAGGGACTAGTACGCGCAATGAGCAGTTCTTC. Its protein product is CSVEEGTSTRNEQFF.

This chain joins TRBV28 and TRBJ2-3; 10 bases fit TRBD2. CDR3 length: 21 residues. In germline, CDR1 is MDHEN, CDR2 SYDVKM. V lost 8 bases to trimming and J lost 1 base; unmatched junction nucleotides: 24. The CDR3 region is CASQSLSPIAGGPGGTDTQYF. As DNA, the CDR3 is TGTGCCAGCCAATCCCTCTCCCCGATAGCGGGGGGCCCCGGGGGCACAGATACGCAGTATTTT.

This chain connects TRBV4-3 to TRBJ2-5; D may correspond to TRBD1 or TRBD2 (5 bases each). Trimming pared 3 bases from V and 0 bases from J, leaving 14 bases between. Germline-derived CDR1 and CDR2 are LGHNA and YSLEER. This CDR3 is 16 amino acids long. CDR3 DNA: TGCGCCAGCAGCCAGGGGGTCGGGGCGAACCAAGAGACCCAGTACTTC. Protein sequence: CASSQGVGANQETQYF.

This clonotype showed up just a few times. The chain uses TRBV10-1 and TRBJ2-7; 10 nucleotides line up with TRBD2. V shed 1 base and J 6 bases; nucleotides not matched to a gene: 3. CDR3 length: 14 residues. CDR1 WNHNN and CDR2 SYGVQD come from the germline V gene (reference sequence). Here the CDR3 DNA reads TGCGCCAGCAGTGAGTTAGGACTAGCGGCCGAGCAGTACTTC. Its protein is CASSELGLAAEQYF.

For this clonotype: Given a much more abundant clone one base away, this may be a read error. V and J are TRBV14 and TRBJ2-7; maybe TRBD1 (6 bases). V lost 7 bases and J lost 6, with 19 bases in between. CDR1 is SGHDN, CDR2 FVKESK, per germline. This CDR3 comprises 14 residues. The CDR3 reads CASTIGTRAGEQYF. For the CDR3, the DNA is TGTGCCAGCACAATCGGGACACGGGCTGGCGAGCAGTACTTC.

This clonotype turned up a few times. Here the CDR3 reads CASSVGTHPDQPQHF. CDR3 coding DNA: TGTGCCAGCAGTGTAGGGACACATCCAGATCAGCCCCAGCATTTT. The chain uses TRBV2 and TRBJ1-5, with D possibly being TRBD1 (6 bases). V was trimmed by 4 bases and J by 5 bases, leaving 15 bases between them. Germline loops: CDR1 SNHLY, CDR2 FYNNEI. The CDR3 is 15 amino acids.

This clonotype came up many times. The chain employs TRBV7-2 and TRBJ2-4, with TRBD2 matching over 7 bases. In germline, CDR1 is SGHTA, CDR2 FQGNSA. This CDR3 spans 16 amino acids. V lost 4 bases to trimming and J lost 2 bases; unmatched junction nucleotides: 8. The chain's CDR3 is CASSSTVGGSKNIQYF. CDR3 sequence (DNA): TGTGCCAGCAGCTCGACCGTGGGGGGGTCCAAAAACATTCAGTACTTC.

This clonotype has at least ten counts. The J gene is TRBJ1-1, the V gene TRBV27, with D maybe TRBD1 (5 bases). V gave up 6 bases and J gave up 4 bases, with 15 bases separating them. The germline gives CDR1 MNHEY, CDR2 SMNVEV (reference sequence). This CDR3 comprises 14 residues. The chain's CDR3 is CASSPWGESTEAFF. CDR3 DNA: TGTGCCAGCAGCCCTTGGGGGGAAAGCACTGAAGCTTTCTTT.

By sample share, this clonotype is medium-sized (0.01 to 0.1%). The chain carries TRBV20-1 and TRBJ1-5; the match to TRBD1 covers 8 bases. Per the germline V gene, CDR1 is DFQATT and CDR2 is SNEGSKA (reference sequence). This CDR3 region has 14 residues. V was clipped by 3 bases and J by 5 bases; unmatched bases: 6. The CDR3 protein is CSARADREYQPQHF. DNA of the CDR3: TGCAGTGCTAGGGCGGACAGGGAATATCAGCCCCAGCATTTT.

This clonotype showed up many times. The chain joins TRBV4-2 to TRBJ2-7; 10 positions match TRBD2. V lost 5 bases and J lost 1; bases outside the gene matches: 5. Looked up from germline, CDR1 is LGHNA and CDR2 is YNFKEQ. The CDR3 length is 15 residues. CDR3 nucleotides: TGTGCCAGCAGCGACGGACTAGCGGAATCCTACGAGCAGTACTTC. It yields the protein CASSDGLAESYEQYF.

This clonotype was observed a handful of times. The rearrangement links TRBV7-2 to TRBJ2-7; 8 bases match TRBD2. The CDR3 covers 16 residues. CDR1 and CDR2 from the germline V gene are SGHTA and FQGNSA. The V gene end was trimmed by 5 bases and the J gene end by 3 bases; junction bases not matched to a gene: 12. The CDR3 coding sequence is TGTGCCAGCAGCCCCGGGGTGGGACTAGATAGCTACGAGCAGTACTTC. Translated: CASSPGVGLDSYEQYF. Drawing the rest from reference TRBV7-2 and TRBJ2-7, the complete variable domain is GAGVSQSPSNKVTEKGKDVELRCDPISGHTALYWYRQSLGQGLEFLIYFQGNSAPDKSGLPSDRFSAERTGGSVSTLTIQRTQQEDSAVYLCASSPGVGLDSYEQYFGPGTRLTVT.

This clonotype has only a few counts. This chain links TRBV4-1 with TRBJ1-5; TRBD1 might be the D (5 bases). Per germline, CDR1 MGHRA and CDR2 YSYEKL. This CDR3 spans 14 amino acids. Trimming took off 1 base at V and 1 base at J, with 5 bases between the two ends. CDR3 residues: CASSQGQSNQPQHF. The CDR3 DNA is TGCGCCAGCAGCCAAGGACAGAGCAATCAGCCCCAGCATTTT.

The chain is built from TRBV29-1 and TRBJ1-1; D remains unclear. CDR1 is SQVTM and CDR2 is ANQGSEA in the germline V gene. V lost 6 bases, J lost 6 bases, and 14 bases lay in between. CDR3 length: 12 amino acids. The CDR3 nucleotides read TGCAGCGTAGCCGAGAGGACTTCTGAAGCTTTCTTT. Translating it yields CSVAERTSEAFF.